What follows are 30 T cell receptor beta chains derived from one specimen sequenced in a study of control samples from healthy donors and cancer patients. Libraries were prepared by immunoSEQ multiplex PCR; TCRdb keeps only in-frame clonotypes and omits some of them. The table records about 230,000 clones, roughly 80% of them present only once. The specimen was PBMCs. Receptor source: a woman between 55 and 75 years old with lung cancer.

The rearrangement uses TRBV4-2 and TRBJ1-2; the D gene is possibly TRBD1 (6 bases). Trimming shortened V by 4 bases and J by 4 bases, and 19 bases separated the two germline ends. Germline lookup yields CDR1 LGHNA and CDR2 YNFKEQ. The CDR3 runs to 16 residues. The CDR3 protein is CASSLTRDTELYGYTF. CDR3 sequence (DNA): TGTGCCAGCAGCCTCACCCGGGACACGGAACTCTATGGCTACACCTTC.

This clone was counted only a few times. The genes are TRBV7-3 and TRBJ2-2; 8 bases are a match to TRBD1. The CDR3 is 16 amino acids. Germline CDR1 reads SGHTA; CDR2 reads FQGTGA. The J segment lost 2 bases and the V segment lost 5 bases, leaving 7 bases of the junction unmatched. CDR3 DNA sequence: TGTGCCAGCAGCCTCCAGGGGGCGACCAACACCGGGGAGCTGTTTTTT. As protein: CASSLQGATNTGELFF.

The chain recombines TRBV3-1 (or the pseudogene TRBV3-2) with TRBJ1-5, with D maybe TRBD1 (6 bases). The germline CDR1 and CDR2 sequences are LGHDT and YNNKEL (reference sequence). The germline V and J ends were trimmed by 0 bases and 5 bases, with 17 bases remaining between them. The CDR3 has 17 amino acids. The CDR3 here is CASSQDETGTSDQPQHF. In DNA, the CDR3 is TGTGCCAGCAGCCAAGATGAAACAGGGACTAGTGATCAGCCCCAGCATTTT.

This clone was detected a few times. The sample contains more than one DNA sequence encoding this CDR3. J is TRBJ1-4 and V is TRBV15, with D tentatively TRBD1 (5 bases). Per the germline V gene, CDR1 is LNHNV and CDR2 is YYDKDF (reference sequence). The V end was cut by 0 bases, the J end by 7 bases, with 12 bases between. The CDR3 has 15 residues. The CDR3 sequence: CATSRDGARSEKLFF. Here the CDR3 DNA reads TGTGCCACCAGCAGAGACGGGGCGCGGAGTGAAAAACTGTTTTTT.

V and J are TRBV19 and TRBJ1-6; tentative D call: TRBD1 (5 bases). Trimming took 5 bases from V and 7 from J, leaving 15 bases between them. This CDR3 has 15 residues. The germline gives CDR1 LNHDA, CDR2 SQIVND (reference sequence). The CDR3 nucleotides are TGTGCCAGTAGTGGGGCTCCAGGGACGAATTCACCCCTCCACTTT. This encodes CASSGAPGTNSPLHF.

V and J are TRBV7-2 and TRBJ1-2; a possible D gene is TRBD1 (5 bases). Germline V gene sequence: CDR1 SGHTA, CDR2 FQGNSA. V was shortened by 4 bases and J by 5 bases, with 8 bases between the two germline ends. The CDR3 is made up of 12 amino acids. The CDR3 loop reads CASSSGGYGYTF. The CDR3 DNA is TGTGCCAGCAGCTCGGGGGGTTATGGCTACACCTTC.

This sequence joins TRBV5-4 and TRBJ1-2; D possibly corresponds to TRBD1 (6 bases). V lost 0 bases and J 3 bases, leaving 9 bases between the germline ends. Germline V lookup: CDR1 SGHNT, CDR2 YYREEE (reference sequence). The CDR3 is 14 residues long. CDR3 residues: CASSLDREDYGYTF. The CDR3 bases are TGTGCCAGCAGCTTGGACAGGGAGGACTATGGCTACACCTTC.

The chain combines TRBV28 with TRBJ1-2; D ambiguous. The CDR3 sequence is 13 residues long. Looked up from germline, CDR1 is MDHEN and CDR2 is SYDVKM. Deletions cut 6 bases from V and 8 bases from J, with 16 bases between. CDR3 nucleotides: TGTGCCAGCAGCGCCGGTACAGCCCTAGGCTACACCTTC. This codes for CASSAGTALGYTF.

The chain links TRBV18 to TRBJ1-3, with a possible D match to TRBD1 (6 bases). CDR3 length equals 17 residues. Germline CDR1 and CDR2: KGHSH and LQKENI. Trimming cost V 3 bases and J 0 bases, with 15 bases left between them. The CDR3 DNA follows: TGTGCCAGCTCACCGATCCCCAGGGGACTCTCTGGAAACACCATATATTTT. This encodes CASSPIPRGLSGNTIYF.

The CDR3 is CASSIREHEQYF. Here the CDR3 DNA reads TGTGCCAGCAGTATACGGGAGCACGAGCAGTACTTC. The V and J genes are TRBV6-2 or TRBV6-3 and TRBJ2-7; a possible D gene is TRBD2 (6 bases). The CDR3 has 12 amino acids. V lost 5 bases and J lost 5, with 10 bases in between. Germline CDR1 reads MNHEY; CDR2 reads SVGEGT.

The V call is TRBV24-1, the J call TRBJ1-2; TRBD1 might be the D (5 bases). The CDR3 is 15 amino acids. V lost 5 bases and J lost 1, with 13 bases in between. The germline CDR1 and CDR2 sequences are KGHDR and SFDVKD. CDR3 in DNA: TGTGCCACCAGTGCCGGGGGAGAGGGTAACTATGGCTACACCTTC. Protein sequence: CATSAGGEGNYGYTF.

The genes are TRBV6-6 and TRBJ1-5; D is perhaps TRBD1 (5 bases). Trimming removed 6 bases at V and 4 bases at J, with 16 bases between. The CDR3 sequence is 15 residues long. Looked up from germline, CDR1 is MNHNY and CDR2 is SVGAGI (reference sequence). This CDR3 reads CASSPPGGRNQPQHF. DNA for the CDR3: TGTGCCAGCAGCCCTCCCGGGGGACGGAATCAGCCCCAGCATTTT.

The V and J genes are TRBV14 and TRBJ2-7; D assignment may be TRBD1 or TRBD2 (5 bases each). The CDR3 length is 13 residues. V lost 3 bases to trimming and J lost 6 bases, with 12 bases between them. Germline V CDR1 and CDR2: SGHDN, FVKESK. As DNA, the CDR3 is TGTGCCAGCAGCCAGTGGGGACGAGGCGAGCAGTACTTC. This codes for CASSQWGRGEQYF.

This rearrangement joins TRBV15 to TRBJ2-7; 8 bases are shared with TRBD1. V shed 3 bases and J 2 bases; nucleotides not matched to a gene: 9. CDR3 length equals 16 residues. Germline V gives CDR1 LNHNV, CDR2 YYDKDF (reference sequence). This chain's CDR3 is CATSSLETGATYEQYF. CDR3 coding DNA: TGTGCCACCAGCAGCCTTGAGACAGGGGCCACCTACGAGCAGTACTTC.

The rearrangement uses TRBV7-2 and TRBJ2-3; D gene ambiguous. CDR1 is SGHTA, CDR2 FQGNSA, per germline. The CDR3 has 14 residues. V lost 5 bases and J 6 bases, leaving 15 bases between the germline ends. The CDR3 here is CASSPTWLRDTQYF. Here the CDR3 DNA reads TGTGCCAGCAGCCCCACCTGGTTGCGGGATACGCAGTATTTT.

The rearrangement uses TRBV19 and TRBJ2-4; 10 bases line up with TRBD2. The CDR3 is 16 residues long. V lost 5 bases to trimming and J lost 7 bases; unmatched junction nucleotides: 11. Germline V gene sequence: CDR1 LNHDA, CDR2 SQIVND (reference sequence). The DNA of the CDR3 is TGTGCCAGTAGTCCCCCAAAGCGGGGGGGAGGGAACATTCAGTACTTC. This encodes CASSPPKRGGGNIQYF.

The chain combines TRBV28 with TRBJ2-3; possibly TRBD1 for D (6 bases). The germline CDR1 and CDR2 sequences are MDHEN and SYDVKM. This CDR3 has 13 residues. V was shortened by 5 bases and J by 4 bases, with 10 bases between the two germline ends. DNA of the CDR3: TGTGCCAGCAGTGGTTACAGGGCAGATACGCAGTATTTT. Translation: CASSGYRADTQYF.

Concerning this clone itself: The same CDR3 arises from other DNA sequences in this sample as well. The chain joins TRBV30 to TRBJ2-3; D possibly corresponds to TRBD1 (5 bases). The CDR3 totals 15 residues. Germline loops: CDR1 GTSNPN, CDR2 SVGIG (reference sequence). Between the trimmed V and J ends, which lost 1 base and 0 bases, there was a span of 11 bases. The CDR3 is CAWSAGQFSTDTQYF. The CDR3 DNA is TGTGCCTGGAGTGCCGGACAATTTAGCACAGATACGCAGTATTTT.

This sequence joins TRBV13 and TRBJ1-1; the D gene is possibly TRBD1 (6 bases). This CDR3 is built from 15 residues. Germline V CDR1 and CDR2: PRHDT, FYEKMQ (reference sequence). V lost 5 bases and J lost 0, with 13 bases in between. This chain's CDR3 is CASSRKGGMNTEAFF. The CDR3 DNA is TGTGCCAGCAGCCGAAAGGGGGGGATGAACACTGAAGCTTTCTTT.

The gene calls are TRBV3-1 (or the pseudogene TRBV3-2) and TRBJ1-4, with TRBD1 as a possible D gene (5 bases). In germline, CDR1 is LGHDT, CDR2 YNNKEL (reference sequence). The V end was cut by 4 bases, the J end by 3 bases, with 9 bases between. The CDR3 is made up of 14 amino acids. The chain's CDR3 is CASSLGGSNEKLFF. The CDR3 coding sequence is TGTGCCAGCAGCCTTGGGGGATCTAATGAAAAACTGTTTTTT.

This chain links TRBV5-6 with TRBJ1-3; D is unresolved. The CDR3 is made up of 14 amino acids. The V gene lost 1 base and the J gene lost 4 bases, with 9 bases spanning the gap. Germline V CDR1 and CDR2: SGHDT, YYEEEE. CDR3: CASSLSAAGNTIYF. The CDR3 nucleotides are TGTGCCAGCAGCTTGTCGGCAGCAGGAAACACCATATATTTT. The variable domain in full, with the rest retrieved from reference TRBV5-6 and TRBJ1-3, is DAGVTQSPTHLIKTRGQQVTLRCSPKSGHDTVSWYQQALGQGPQFIFQYYEEEERQRGNFPDRFSGHQFPNYSSELNVNALLLGDSALYLCASSLSAAGNTIYFGEGSWLTVV.

The gene calls are TRBV10-3 and TRBJ1-2; D might be TRBD1 (6 bases). Per the germline V gene, CDR1 is ENHRY and CDR2 is SYGVKD. This CDR3 has 16 amino acids. Trimming cost V 2 bases and J 6 bases, with 19 bases left between them. The CDR3 is CAISERRWGGADGYTF. For the CDR3, the DNA is TGTGCCATCAGTGAGAGGCGGTGGGGGGGCGCGGATGGCTACACCTTC.

V gene TRBV19 combines with J gene TRBJ2-6; D is possibly TRBD1 (5 bases). CDR1 and CDR2 (germline): LNHDA, SQIVND (reference sequence). This CDR3 is 15 amino acids long. V was shortened by 6 bases and J by 0 bases, with 9 bases between the two germline ends. The CDR3 loop is CASRRTGSGANVLTF. CDR3 coding DNA: TGTGCCAGTAGGAGAACAGGCTCTGGGGCCAACGTCCTGACTTTC.

The chain links TRBV28 to TRBJ2-5; TRBD1 aligns across 7 bases. J was trimmed by 7 bases and V by 3 bases; bases with no gene match: 11. Germline V CDR1 and CDR2: MDHEN, SYDVKM. CDR3 length: 15 amino acids. CDR3 region: CASSFWDRRIGTQYF. CDR3 DNA: TGTGCCAGCAGTTTTTGGGACAGACGAATTGGGACCCAGTACTTC.

V gene TRBV6-5 combines with J gene TRBJ1-2; 9 bases align to TRBD1. CDR1 MNHEY and CDR2 SVGAGI come from the germline V gene. The J segment lost 3 bases and the V segment lost 6 bases, leaving 2 bases of the junction unmatched. The CDR3 spans 13 residues. As DNA, the CDR3 is TGTGCCAGCAGGACAGGGGGGGACTATGGCTACACCTTC. Residues: CASRTGGDYGYTF.

The chain uses TRBV6-1 and TRBJ2-7, with D uncertain. Germline V CDR1 and CDR2: MNHNS, SASEGT. There are 13 residues in the CDR3. The V end was cut by 0 bases, the J end by 7 bases, with 10 bases between. For the CDR3, the DNA is TGTGCCAGCAGTGAAGCGGCCCTAGGGGAGCAGTACTTC. Translated, it gives CASSEAALGEQYF.

The rearrangement links TRBV9 to TRBJ2-7; maybe TRBD1 (5 bases). This CDR3 has 14 residues. Germline V gene data show CDR1 as SGDLS and CDR2 as YYNGEE. V was cut by 0 bases and J by 2 bases, with 9 bases left in between. The CDR3 nucleotides read TGTGCCAGCAGCGTAGGACAGATTCCCTACGAGCAGTACTTC. Its protein product is CASSVGQIPYEQYF.

The chain carries TRBV27 and TRBJ1-2; 8 nucleotides align to TRBD1. The trim removed 5 bases at V and 7 bases at J, leaving 6 bases unmatched. The CDR3 has 13 residues. Germline values: CDR1 MNHEY, CDR2 SMNVEV (reference sequence). CDR3 sequence: CASSPTGAVGYTF. CDR3 DNA: TGTGCCAGCAGTCCGACAGGGGCGGTTGGCTACACCTTC.

This clone came up once. The chain is built from TRBV10-3 and TRBJ1-1, with D possibly matching TRBD1 (6 bases). The CDR3 runs 14 residues. Trimming removed 6 bases at V and 3 bases at J, with 14 bases between. CDR1 ENHRY and CDR2 SYGVKD come from the germline V gene. The CDR3 here is CAISPREGDTEAFF. The CDR3 DNA is TGTGCCATCAGCCCTCGCGAGGGGGACACTGAAGCTTTCTTT.

The V call is TRBV24-1, the J call TRBJ2-1; D remains ambiguous. The CDR3 is 14 amino acids. Germline loops: CDR1 KGHDR, CDR2 SFDVKD. Trimming took 4 bases from V and 9 from J, leaving 15 bases between them. The CDR3 nucleotides read TGTGCCACCAGTGACCAGAGTGGGCCCCCTGAGCAGTTCTTC. Residues: CATSDQSGPPEQFF.